Listed here is a single TCR beta chain. This sample was included in a study of shared T cell receptors in the human thymus. The CDR3 consists of 15 residues. The junction had 11 bases not matched to a gene; V was cut back by 5 bases and J by 4 bases. Germline-derived CDR1 and CDR2 are MDHEN and SYDVKM. The data were produced by immunoSEQ multiplex PCR, yet TCRdb's version contains in-frame clones alone and is incomplete. This table has just under 550,000 clones, more than 75% appearing once. This same sample was also part of a study on human thymus T cells. That paper states: Those donating were healthy Finnish infants in corrective surgery for congenital heart defects. Corrective cardiac operations yielded the resected thymus tissue. V and J genes seemed to be used with bias in thymic and blood repertoires. Thymic repertoires overlap heavily among unrelated individuals, related research has reported.

V gene TRBV28 combines with J gene TRBJ2-7; 7 bases match TRBD2. Material for sequencing was thymocytes. The TCR comes from a boy less than two years old with a congenital heart defect. The CDR3 nucleotides read TGTGCCAGCAGTGGAACCCCGACTAGCCGATACGAGCAGTACTTC. This codes for CASSGTPTSRYEQYF.